A selection of T cell receptor beta chains follows, all from one sample in a study of T cell responses to AZD1222 COVID-19 vaccine. Repertoires were generated with immunoSEQ multiplex PCR, while TCRdb's copy carries only in-frame clones and drops some. The data hold 89,000 or so clones, with around 86% observed a single time. Sequencing used peripheral blood, obtained on day 0 of AZD1222 vaccination. The receptors were gathered from an adult in good health. CDR3s include the opening cysteine and the closing phenylalanine or tryptophan. The D gene is left open where the match is weak. Clone size is stated in some rows and not others, as once, few, many or a class when expanded.

v_gene	abundance	j_gene	d_gene	CDR3nt	CDR3aa
TRBV12-5	.	TRBJ2-7	TRBD1	TGTGCTAGTGGTGATCCGGGACAGGGACCCTACGAGCAGTACTTC	CASGDPGQGPYEQYF
TRBV7-6	once	TRBJ1-3	.	TGTGCCAGCAGCTTAGAACCGGGACACCAAAACACCATATATTTT	CASSLEPGHQNTIYF
TRBV5-1	once	TRBJ2-7	.	TGCGCCAGCAGACGAACAGTCCCCGGCGGCGACGAGCAGTACTTC	CASRRTVPGGDEQYF
TRBV6-2/TRBV6-3	.	TRBJ2-1	.	TGTGCCAGCAGTTACTCGGGTTACCCATTAGGGAGAGGGTCCTACAATGAGCAGTTCTTC	CASSYSGYPLGRGSYNEQFF
TRBV29-1	.	TRBJ2-5	.	TGCAGCGTATACCAGGGCCAAGAGACCCAGTACTTC	CSVYQGQETQYF
TRBV10-2	.	TRBJ2-7	.	TGCGCCAGCAGTGCGGCCGCGGCGACCTACGAGCAGTACTTC	CASSAAAATYEQYF
TRBV7-3	.	TRBJ2-1	TRBD2	TGTGCCAGCAGCTTAAGGCTAGCGGGAGGTATGGATGAGCAGTTCTTC	CASSLRLAGGMDEQFF
TRBV6-2/TRBV6-3	.	TRBJ1-5	.	TGTGCCAGCAGTTACTCGGCCGGGTATAGCAATCAGCCCCAGCATTTT	CASSYSAGYSNQPQHF
TRBV27	.	TRBJ2-7	TRBD1	TGTGCCAGCAGCCTCCTCCCGGGACAGGGTACCCACGAGCAGTACTTC	CASSLLPGQGTHEQYF
TRBV6-2/TRBV6-3	.	TRBJ2-1	.	TGTGCCAGCAGTTACTCTATCTACAATGAGCAGTTCTTC	CASSYSIYNEQFF
TRBV5-4	.	TRBJ2-7	.	TGTGCCAGCAGCTTTGGCTCTAACTCCTACGAGCAGTACTTC	CASSFGSNSYEQYF
TRBV7-6	.	TRBJ1-1	.	TGTGCCAGCAGCTTAGGGGGCGCTGAAGCTTTCTTT	CASSLGGAEAFF
TRBV11-3	.	TRBJ2-5	.	TGTGCCAGCAGCGGTCGCCAGAGGGAAGAGACCCAGTACTTC	CASSGRQREETQYF
TRBV11-1	.	TRBJ1-1	.	TGTGCCAGCAGCTTCAGCCACACTGAAGCTTTCTTT	CASSFSHTEAFF
TRBV7-6	.	TRBJ2-2	TRBD2	TGTGCCAGCAGCTTAGATCCTAGCGGGACCGGGGAGCTGTTTTTT	CASSLDPSGTGELFF
TRBV7-6	once	TRBJ2-2	TRBD1	TGTGCCAGCAGCTTTGGACAGGCGACGAACACCGGGGAGCTGTTTTTT	CASSFGQATNTGELFF
TRBV9	.	TRBJ1-1	.	TGTGCCAGCACCCTGGGCGGCGGGAACACTGAAGCTTTCTTT	CASTLGGGNTEAFF
TRBV5-8	.	TRBJ2-1	.	TGTGCCAGCACTCTTGGGGGCTACTACAATGAGCAGTTCTTC	CASTLGGYYNEQFF
TRBV4-1	.	TRBJ1-5	.	TGCGCCAGCAGCCGCGTTGGACCGGGAGGTAGCAATCAGCCCCAGCATTTT	CASSRVGPGGSNQPQHF
TRBV10-3	.	TRBJ1-6	.	TGTGCCACCAGAGGTACAGATTCACCCCTCCACTTT	CATRGTDSPLHF
TRBV5-1	.	TRBJ2-5	.	TGCGCCAGCAGCTCCCGGGAGACCCAGTACTTC	CASSSRETQYF
TRBV19	.	TRBJ1-3	.	TGTGCCAGTAGTATTTTGGGAGACTCTGGAAACACCATATATTTT	CASSILGDSGNTIYF
TRBV6-5	.	TRBJ2-1	.	TGTGCCAGCAGTTATTCGGGGAGGTACAATGAGCAGTTCTTC	CASSYSGRYNEQFF
TRBV5-5	.	TRBJ2-7	.	TGTGCCAGCAGCCTCTTAAGACAGCTCTCCTACGAGCAGTACTTC	CASSLLRQLSYEQYF
TRBV6-5	.	TRBJ2-2	TRBD1	TGTGCCAGCAGTTACACAGGGGGCCGAACCGGGGAGCTGTTTTTT	CASSYTGGRTGELFF
TRBV6-5	.	TRBJ2-7	.	TGTGCCAGCAAACAGGACAGCTACTCCTACGAGCAGTACTTC	CASKQDSYSYEQYF
TRBV20-1	.	TRBJ1-3	.	TGCAGTGCTAGTGTCGAGTTCTCTGGAAACACCATATATTTT	CSASVEFSGNTIYF
TRBV2	once	TRBJ1-1	.	TGTGCCAGCATAAGACAGATTAACACTGAAGCTTTCTTT	CASIRQINTEAFF
TRBV28	.	TRBJ2-2	TRBD1	TGTGCCAGCAGTTTCACCCGGACAGGCGGTGGGGAGCTGTTTTTT	CASSFTRTGGGELFF